These 20 T cell receptor beta chains share one sample of origin, sequenced in a study of blood T cell repertoires in COVID-19. Profiling relied on immunoSEQ multiplex PCR, and the TCRdb table lists in-frame clones only, not all of them. In the table there are 370,000 or so clones, 81% of which are singletons. Material: peripheral blood. The receptors shown here come from a human donor with acute or convalescent COVID-19. The donor label of this sample is uncertain.

V gene TRBV7-8 combines with J gene TRBJ2-4, with D perhaps matching TRBD2 (6 bases). This CDR3 has 13 amino acids. The germline V gene encodes CDR1 SGHVS and CDR2 FQNEAQ. Between the trimmed V and J ends, which lost 1 base and 6 bases, there was a span of 7 bases. CDR3 coding DNA: TGTGCCAGCAGCTTAGGGAGGGGAAACATTCAGTACTTC. Translation gives CASSLGRGNIQYF.

V usage is TRBV30 and J usage is TRBJ1-1, with a weak D call TRBD1 (6 bases). The CDR3 contains 13 residues. With 0 bases removed from V and 10 bases from J, the gap between germline ends came to 15 bases. Germline assignment: CDR1 GTSNPN and CDR2 SVGIG (reference sequence). The DNA of the CDR3 is TGTGCCTGGAGTGTACTCGGGGACATGAGAGCTTTCTTT. Translated, it gives CAWSVLGDMRAFF.

J is TRBJ2-3 and V is TRBV28, with 7 bases that match TRBD2. Germline lookup yields CDR1 MDHEN and CDR2 SYDVKM. There are 15 residues in the CDR3. After removal of 7 bases from V and 5 bases from J, the junction contained 12 bases not matched to a gene. CDR3 sequence reads: CASKGGGPGGDTQYF. The CDR3 region has the DNA TGTGCCAGCAAAGGAGGAGGCCCGGGGGGAGATACGCAGTATTTT.

This clone showed up just once. The chain joins TRBV6-5 to TRBJ1-2, with TRBD1 as a possible D gene (5 bases). This CDR3 is built from 14 residues. Trimming took off 7 bases at V and 8 bases at J, with 20 bases between the two ends. Germline lookup yields CDR1 MNHEY and CDR2 SVGAGI. The CDR3 sequence: CASMPGDGPGGYTF. In nucleotides, the CDR3 is TGTGCCAGCATGCCGGGGGACGGTCCGGGCGGCTACACCTTC.

The gene calls are TRBV18 and TRBJ2-3; possible D gene TRBD2, 6 bases. The CDR3 has 16 amino acids. Germline V lookup: CDR1 KGHSH, CDR2 LQKENI. The ends were cut back, 0 bases at V and 7 bases at J, with 17 bases in the middle. The CDR3 coding sequence is TGTGCCAGCTCACCACCGCTTGGCGGGGTCGGAAATACGCAGTATTTT. Amino acid sequence: CASSPPLGGVGNTQYF.

The chain employs TRBV11-2 and TRBJ2-5, with 7 bases matching TRBD2. The CDR3 length is 16 residues. CDR1 is SGHAT, CDR2 FQNNGV, per germline. After removal of 5 bases from V and 2 bases from J, the junction contained 11 bases not matched to a gene. As DNA, the CDR3 is TGTGCCAGCAGCGCTCTAGGCCGCGGGGGTCAAGAGACCCAGTACTTC. Protein product: CASSALGRGGQETQYF.

The chain uses TRBV4-1 and TRBJ2-7; TRBD1 matches at 7 bases. This CDR3 has 17 residues. Germline assignment: CDR1 MGHRA and CDR2 YSYEKL. V trimming: 1 base; J trimming: 3 bases; junction bases outside the gene matches: 12. CDR3 nucleotides: TGCGCCAGCAGCCAAGTGGGGATGGAGACAGGGCTCTACGAGCAGTACTTC. Translating gives CASSQVGMETGLYEQYF.

This chain connects TRBV25-1 to TRBJ2-1; 12 positions match TRBD2. With 5 bases clipped from V and 6 bases from J, the junction kept 5 bases outside the gene matches. The CDR3 length is 15 residues. Germline V lookup: CDR1 MGHDK, CDR2 SYGVNS. CDR3 sequence reads: CASSRLTSGGNEQFF. The CDR3 coding sequence is TGTGCCAGCAGTAGATTGACTAGCGGGGGCAATGAGCAGTTCTTC.

The chain recombines TRBV6-6 with TRBJ2-1; TRBD1 agrees at 9 bases. This CDR3 is 15 amino acids long. In germline, CDR1 is MNHNY, CDR2 SVGAGI (reference sequence). The J segment lost 7 bases and the V segment lost 4 bases, leaving 8 bases of the junction unmatched. The CDR3 here is CASSSVGTGRNEQFF. CDR3 sequence (DNA): TGTGCCAGCAGTTCGGTGGGGACAGGGAGGAATGAGCAGTTCTTC.

The genes are TRBV5-4 and TRBJ2-1; 9 positions match TRBD2. The CDR3 contains 13 residues. CDR1 and CDR2 (germline): SGHNT, YYREEE (reference sequence). With V trimmed by 4 bases and J by 8 bases, 4 bases remained unmatched. CDR3 in amino acids: CASSAAGGDEQFF. The CDR3 DNA sequence: TGTGCCAGCAGCGCGGCGGGGGGGGATGAGCAGTTCTTC.

The gene calls are TRBV7-8 and TRBJ2-7; D not certain. The CDR3 has 12 residues. Trimming removed 1 base at V and 3 bases at J, with 4 bases between. Germline CDR1 is SGHVS and CDR2 is FQNEAQ. The chain's CDR3 is CASSLGVYEQYF. CDR3 coding DNA: TGTGCCAGCAGCTTAGGAGTCTACGAGCAGTACTTC.

This clone was recorded only once. V is TRBV27 and J is TRBJ2-1; 8 bases are shared with TRBD1. The CDR3 covers 16 residues. J gave up 3 bases and V 5 bases, and 9 bases lay outside the gene matches. Germline loops: CDR1 MNHEY, CDR2 SMNVEV (reference sequence). CDR3: CASSHSGGSIYNEQFF. The CDR3 region has the DNA TGTGCCAGCAGTCACTCAGGGGGCAGCATCTACAATGAGCAGTTCTTC.

The rearrangement links TRBV5-1 to TRBJ2-7; 9 bases match TRBD2. Germline V lookup: CDR1 SGHRS, CDR2 YFSETQ. The CDR3 extends over 17 amino acids. After removal of 0 bases from V and 1 base from J, the junction contained 8 bases not matched to a gene. As DNA, the CDR3 is TGCGCCAGCAGCTTGGGTTATGGTAGCGGGAGTTCCTACGAGCAGTACTTC. It specifies CASSLGYGSGSSYEQYF.

In this sample, this clone turned up once. The rearrangement links TRBV5-1 to TRBJ1-4, with D maybe TRBD1 (6 bases). V was shortened by 3 bases and J by 12 bases, with 18 bases between the two germline ends. Germline CDR1 SGHRS, CDR2 YFSETQ. The CDR3 has 14 amino acids. DNA for the CDR3: TGCGCCAGCAGCTCAACAGGGTCAGGTCTGGAACTGTTTTTT. Translating gives CASSSTGSGLELFF.

This clone was observed a few times. The CDR3 protein is CAISDPGVGNTEAFF. Here the CDR3 DNA reads TGTGCCATCAGCGATCCAGGGGTTGGGAACACTGAAGCTTTCTTT. The rearrangement uses TRBV10-3 and TRBJ1-1, with TRBD1 as a possible D gene (6 bases). Germline CDR1 and CDR2: ENHRY and SYGVKD. The CDR3 runs 15 residues. V lost 6 bases and J 1 base, leaving 15 bases between the germline ends.

The chain couples TRBV28 to TRBJ1-5, with no clear D. With 8 bases removed from V and 5 bases from J, the gap between germline ends came to 4 bases. Per germline, CDR1 MDHEN and CDR2 SYDVKM. The CDR3 is 10 residues long. The CDR3 loop is CASHDQPQHF. The CDR3 nucleotides are TGTGCCAGCCATGATCAGCCCCAGCATTTT.

J is TRBJ2-6 and V is TRBV30, with D perhaps TRBD2 (6 bases). CDR3 length: 13 amino acids. Germline CDR1 is GTSNPN and CDR2 is SVGIG (reference sequence). Trimming removed 5 bases from V and 3 bases from J, with 8 bases in between. The CDR3 region is CAWGTFGANVLTF. CDR3 DNA: TGTGCCTGGGGGACTTTTGGGGCCAACGTCCTGACTTTC.

The V gene is TRBV27, the J gene TRBJ2-3; D call uncertain. Germline lookup yields CDR1 MNHEY and CDR2 SMNVEV (reference sequence). The CDR3 totals 14 residues. V was clipped by 0 bases and J by 3 bases, with 7 bases between them. CDR3 region: CASSLSSTTDTQYF. CDR3 bases: TGTGCCAGCAGTTTATCGAGCACGACAGATACGCAGTATTTT.

Only a few counts were recorded for this clone. V gene TRBV6-6 combines with J gene TRBJ1-1; 11 bases fit TRBD1. Unmatched junction bases numbered 5, after V lost 6 bases and J lost 8 bases. The CDR3 is 13 amino acids. Germline lookup yields CDR1 MNHNY and CDR2 SVGAGI (reference sequence). CDR3 nucleotide sequence: TGTGCCAGCAGACATAGGACAGGGGGCGAAGCTTTCTTT. It encodes CASRHRTGGEAFF.

This rearrangement joins TRBV7-2 to TRBJ2-1; D perhaps matches TRBD2 (6 bases). Trimming shortened V by 5 bases and J by 2 bases, and 13 bases separated the two germline ends. The CDR3 extends over 15 amino acids. CDR1 is SGHTA and CDR2 is FQGNSA in the germline V gene. The CDR3 DNA sequence: TGTGCCAGCAGCCCAGAGCGGGTCGCCTACAATGAGCAGTTCTTC. Amino acids: CASSPERVAYNEQFF.